Given below is one T cell receptor (beta chain) in context. This sample was included in a study of blood T cell repertoires in COVID-19. The V gene's germline CDR1 is SEHNR and CDR2 FQNEAQ (reference sequence). The CDR3 is made up of 15 amino acids. The V and J ends lost 6 bases and 5 bases, in that order; junction bases with no gene match: 11. The table came from immunoSEQ multiplex PCR; TCRdb's copy has only in-frame clones and leaves some out. The sample holds about 100,000 clones, over 85% seen once. The rearrangement joins TRBV7-9 to TRBJ1-2; TRBD1 matches 8 bases. The source is a man aged 70 or older with acute or convalescent COVID-19. The sample taken for sequencing was peripheral blood. The CDR3 region has the DNA TGTGCCAGCAGTGCATCAGGGGGCGCTAGGTATGGCTACACCTTC. Its protein product is CASSASGGARYGYTF.